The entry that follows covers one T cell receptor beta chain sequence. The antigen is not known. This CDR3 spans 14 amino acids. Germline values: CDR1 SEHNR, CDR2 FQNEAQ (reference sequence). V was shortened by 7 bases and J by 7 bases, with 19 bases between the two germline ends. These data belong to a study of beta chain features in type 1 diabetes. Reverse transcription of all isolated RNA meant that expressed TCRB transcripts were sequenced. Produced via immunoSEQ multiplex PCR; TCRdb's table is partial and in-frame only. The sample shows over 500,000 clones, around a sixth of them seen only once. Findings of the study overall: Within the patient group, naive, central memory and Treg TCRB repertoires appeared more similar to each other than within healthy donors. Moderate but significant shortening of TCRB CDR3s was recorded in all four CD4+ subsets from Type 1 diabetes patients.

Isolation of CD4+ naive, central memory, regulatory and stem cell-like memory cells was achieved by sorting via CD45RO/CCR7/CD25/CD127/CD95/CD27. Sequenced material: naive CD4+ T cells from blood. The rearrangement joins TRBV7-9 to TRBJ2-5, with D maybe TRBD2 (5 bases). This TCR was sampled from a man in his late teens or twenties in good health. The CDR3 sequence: CASTQGPTRGTQYF. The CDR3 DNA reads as TGTGCCAGCACCCAAGGGCCCACCCGGGGGACCCAGTACTTC. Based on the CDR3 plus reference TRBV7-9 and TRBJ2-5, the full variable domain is DTGVSQNPRHKITKRGQNVTFRCDPISEHNRLYWYRQTLGQGPEFLTYFQNEAQLEKSRLLSDRFSAERPKGSFSTLEIQRTEQGDSAMYLCASTQGPTRGTQYFGPGTRLLVL.